The 10 T cell receptor beta chains in this list originate from one sample, sequenced in a study of blood T cell repertoires in COVID-19. Profiled with immunoSEQ multiplex PCR; TCRdb holds only in-frame clones, not every one. Of 250,000 to 400,000 clones in the sample, around 90% were seen once. The sequencing input was peripheral blood. The receptors stem from a woman in her twenties or thirties with COVID-19, enrolled during active disease.

The CDR3 DNA follows: TGTGCCAGCAGGCGCCGGACAGTCGATCCTGAAGCTTTCTTT. It encodes CASRRRTVDPEAFF. This chain uses TRBV6-5 with TRBJ1-1, with a possible D match to TRBD1 (6 bases). The CDR3 totals 14 residues. V was shortened by 6 bases and J by 6 bases, with 17 bases between the two germline ends. Germline V CDR1 and CDR2: MNHEY, SVGAGI.

In its sample, this clone was seen once. The chain carries TRBV3-1 (or the pseudogene TRBV3-2) and TRBJ1-2; unclear D gene. Trimming removed 4 bases from V and 6 bases from J, with 9 bases in between. This CDR3 is built from 12 residues. Germline CDR1 LGHDT, CDR2 YNNKEL (reference sequence). CDR3 in amino acids: CASSPGYHGYTF. For the CDR3, the DNA is TGTGCCAGCAGCCCCGGGTATCATGGCTACACCTTC.

The V gene is TRBV2, the J gene TRBJ1-1; tentative D call: TRBD1 (5 bases). The V gene's germline CDR1 is SNHLY and CDR2 FYNNEI. The CDR3 totals 14 residues. V gave up 6 bases and J gave up 0 bases, with 11 bases separating them. The CDR3 protein is CASSEDTVNTEAFF. The CDR3 coding sequence is TGTGCCAGCAGCGAGGACACTGTGAACACTGAAGCTTTCTTT.

V is TRBV7-2 and J is TRBJ2-5, with 9 bases matching TRBD2. J was trimmed by 0 bases and V by 0 bases; bases with no gene match: 8. The CDR3 loop spans 18 amino acids. Germline CDR1 reads SGHTA; CDR2 reads FQGNSA. The CDR3 DNA reads as TGTGCCAGCAGCTTAGCGTTTGGGACTAGCCCTTACCAAGAGACCCAGTACTTC. This sequence encodes CASSLAFGTSPYQETQYF. The variable domain in full, completed from reference TRBV7-2 and TRBJ2-5, reads GAGVSQSPSNKVTEKGKDVELRCDPISGHTALYWYRQSLGQGLEFLIYFQGNSAPDKSGLPSDRFSAERTGGSVSTLTIQRTQQEDSAVYLCASSLAFGTSPYQETQYFGPGTRLLVL.

V usage is TRBV5-1 and J usage is TRBJ2-2, with D unclear. The germline V gene has CDR1 SGHRS and CDR2 YFSETQ. The CDR3 consists of 15 residues. Trimming stripped 0 bases from V and 9 bases from J, with 15 bases between. In nucleotides, the CDR3 is TGCGCCAGCAGCTTGGGTCCCGATTCTAAACGGGAGCTGTTTTTT. It yields the protein CASSLGPDSKRELFF.

The genes are TRBV5-3 and TRBJ1-2, with 7 bases matching TRBD1. TRBV5-3 is placed among ORFs of uncertain function. V was pared by 4 bases and J by 6 bases, with 21 bases of the junction left unmatched. The CDR3 consists of 18 residues. The CDR3 DNA reads TGTGCCAGAAGCGAGGGACAGCTCACCAAAGTTAACTATAATGGCTACACCTTC. It codes for CARSEGQLTKVNYNGYTF.

The J gene is TRBJ2-7, the V gene TRBV3-1 (or the pseudogene TRBV3-2); 12 nucleotides line up with TRBD1. With 0 bases clipped from V and 12 bases from J, the junction kept 9 bases outside the gene matches. The germline gives CDR1 LGHDT, CDR2 YNNKEL (reference sequence). This CDR3 contains 15 residues. CDR3 in amino acids: CASSQDWDRGRERYF. The CDR3, as DNA: TGTGCCAGCAGCCAAGATTGGGACAGGGGGCGCGAGAGGTACTTC.

The chain joins TRBV29-1 to TRBJ2-2; D is possibly TRBD1 (6 bases). The ends were cut back, 8 bases at V and 6 bases at J, with 19 bases in the middle. Looked up from germline, CDR1 is SQVTM and CDR2 is ANQGSEA. The CDR3 runs to 14 residues. The CDR3 sequence is CSRETGSGAGELFF. CDR3 DNA sequence: TGCAGCAGGGAAACAGGTTCAGGGGCCGGGGAGCTGTTTTTT.

J is TRBJ2-7 and V is TRBV4-2; TRBD2 agrees at 13 bases. Germline values: CDR1 LGHNA, CDR2 YNFKEQ. V lost 5 bases and J lost 4; bases outside the gene matches: 5. The CDR3 extends over 15 amino acids. The CDR3 sequence: CASSYVLAGGYEQYF. Here the CDR3 DNA reads TGTGCCAGCAGCTACGTACTAGCGGGAGGGTACGAGCAGTACTTC.

The V and J genes are TRBV30 and TRBJ2-7; D call uncertain. Trimming removed 5 bases from V and 7 bases from J, with 12 bases in between. Germline lookup yields CDR1 GTSNPN and CDR2 SVGIG (reference sequence). The CDR3 is 11 amino acids. The DNA for the CDR3 is TGTGCCTGGGGTAACTCGGTGGAGCAGTACTTC. It is translated as CAWGNSVEQYF.